The T cell receptor beta chain under discussion was sequenced for a study of a mutant IDH1 vaccine in newly diagnosed glioma. V lost 3 bases, J lost 7 bases, and 10 bases lay in between. The germline gives CDR1 SGHAT, CDR2 FQDESV (reference sequence). The CDR3 has 13 residues. The protocol was immunoSEQ multiplex PCR, while the TCRdb copy is restricted to in-frame clones and leaves out a portion. The sample has around 50,000 clones; roughly 85% are singletons. Time point here: baseline, week 1 (first vaccination visit). Treatment here: pre-vaccination baseline after standard-of-care therapy. This TCR was recovered from a man in his forties with glioma. The chain has TRBV11-1 and TRBJ1-5; D not resolved. This material consisted of PBMCs, taken from a glioma patient treated with radiotherapy, temozolomide or both. The CDR3: CASSLEGGQPQHF. The CDR3, as DNA: TGTGCCAGCAGCTTGGAGGGAGGGCAGCCCCAGCATTTT.